The clone carrying this T cell receptor (beta chain) was detected only a few times. Its cognate antigen is unknown. This sample was taken from a study of response to subunit inactivated influenza vaccine. General observations from the study: The authors suggested that every seasonal influenza vaccination recruits few new T cells.

This CDR3 spans 11 amino acids. CDR1 is MNHEY, CDR2 SVGEGT, per germline. The V gene lost 8 bases and the J gene lost 2 bases, with 5 bases spanning the gap. Each CDR3 protein gets one entry after TCRdb re-called the RT-PCR reads with MiXCR. The profile shows about 700,000 distinct CDR3 sequences, approximately 15% of them singletons. This TCR derives from a man aged 50 or older who received an inactivated influenza vaccine. The sample consisted of PBMCs from blood, taken approximately 15 days before vaccination. This chain links TRBV6-2 or TRBV6-3 with TRBJ2-3; D ambiguous. CDR3 DNA: TGTGCCAGCGGGGACACAGATACGCAGTATTTT. This translates into CASGDTDTQYF.